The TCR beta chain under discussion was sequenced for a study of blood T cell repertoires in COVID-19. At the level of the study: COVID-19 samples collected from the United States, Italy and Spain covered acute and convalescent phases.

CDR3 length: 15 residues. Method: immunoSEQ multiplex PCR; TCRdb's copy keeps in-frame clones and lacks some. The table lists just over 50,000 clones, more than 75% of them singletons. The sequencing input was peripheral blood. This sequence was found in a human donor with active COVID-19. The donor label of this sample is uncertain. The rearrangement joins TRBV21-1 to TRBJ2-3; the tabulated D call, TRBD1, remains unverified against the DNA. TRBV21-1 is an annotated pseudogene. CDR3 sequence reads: CASSKLEGDTDTQYF. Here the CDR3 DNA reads TGTGCCAGCAGCAAGTTAGAAGGGGACACAGATACGCAGTATTTT.